The sequence of this T cell receptor (beta chain) was determined in a study of T-cell reconstitution after alpha-beta-depleted transplantation in children. A library of TCRbeta sequences, prepared with unique molecular identifiers, was generated. TCRdb used MiXCR to reprocess the PCR reads, holding one entry per CDR3 protein. The data show 80,000 to 100,000 distinct CDR3 sequences, under 25% seen once. There are 15 residues in the CDR3. V gave up 4 bases and J gave up 0 bases; unmatched junction bases: 6. Looked up from germline, CDR1 is DFQATT and CDR2 is SNEGSKA (reference sequence). The clonotype was recovered from a boy aged 2 to 10 with acute lymphoblastic leukemia, due to receive a stem cell transplant. The chain has TRBV20-1 and TRBJ1-3; 7 nucleotides match TRBD1. The sequenced sample was PBMCs, obtained before TCRalphabeta/CD19-depleted stem cell transplant. CDR3 loop: CSAKDRAFSGNTIYF. In DNA form, the CDR3 reads TGCAGTGCTAAAGACAGGGCCTTCTCTGGAAACACCATATATTTT.